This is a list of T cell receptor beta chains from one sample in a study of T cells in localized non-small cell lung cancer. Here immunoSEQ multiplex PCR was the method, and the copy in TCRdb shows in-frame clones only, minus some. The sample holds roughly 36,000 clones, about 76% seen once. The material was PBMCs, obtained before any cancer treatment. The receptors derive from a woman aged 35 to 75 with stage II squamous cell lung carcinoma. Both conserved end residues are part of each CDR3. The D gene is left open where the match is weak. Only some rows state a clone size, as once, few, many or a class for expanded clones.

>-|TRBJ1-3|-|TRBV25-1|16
TGTGCCAGCAGTGAATTGGCCGGGGGTGAGGGAAACACCATATATTTT
CASSELAGGEGNTIYF
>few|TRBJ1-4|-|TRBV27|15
TGTGCCAGCAGAGTTCGACACCACCCGGGGGAAAAACTGTTTTTT
CASRVRHHPGEKLFF
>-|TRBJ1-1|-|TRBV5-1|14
TGCGCCAGCAGCTTCGGGGTTGCGGACACTGAAGCTTTCTTT
CASSFGVADTEAFF
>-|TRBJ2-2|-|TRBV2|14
TGTGCCAGCGCACCGGGGAGTGATACCGGGGAGCTGTTTTTT
CASAPGSDTGELFF
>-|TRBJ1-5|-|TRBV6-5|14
TGTGCCAGCAGTTACTCGATTAGCAATCAGCCCCAGCATTTT
CASSYSISNQPQHF
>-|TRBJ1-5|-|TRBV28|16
TGTGCCAGCAGTTTTCTTCGGTCAGTAGGACATCAGCCCCAGCATTTT
CASSFLRSVGHQPQHF
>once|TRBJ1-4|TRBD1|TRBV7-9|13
TGTGCCAGCAGGGGACAGGGTAATGAAAAACTGTTTTTT
CASRGQGNEKLFF
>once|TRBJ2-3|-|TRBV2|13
TGTGCCAGCAGTCCCCGGTTCACAGATACGCAGTATTTT
CASSPRFTDTQYF
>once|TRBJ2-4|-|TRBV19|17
TGTGCCAGTAGTATCCGACCGGAGGGCACAGGCAAAAACATTCAGTACTTC
CASSIRPEGTGKNIQYF
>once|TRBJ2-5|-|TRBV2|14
TGTGCCAGCAGCGAGGTTGTTTCGGGGGAGACCCAGTACTTC
CASSEVVSGETQYF
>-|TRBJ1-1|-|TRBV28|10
TGTGCCAGCGGAGCTTCGGTGGCTTTCTTT
CASGASVAFF
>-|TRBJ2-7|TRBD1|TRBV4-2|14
TGTGCCAGCAGCCAAGGACAGGGGGGCGACGAGCAGTACTTC
CASSQGQGGDEQYF
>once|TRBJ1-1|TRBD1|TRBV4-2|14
TGTGCCAGCAGCCAAACAGGGGCGAACACTGAAGCTTTCTTT
CASSQTGANTEAFF
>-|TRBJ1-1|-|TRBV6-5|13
TGTGCCAGCCGGGGGGAGTTTTGGGCCGAAGCTTTCTTT
CASRGEFWAEAFF
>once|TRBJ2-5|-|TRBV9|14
TGTGCCAGCAGCGTTGGGACATCAAGAGAGACCCAGTACTTC
CASSVGTSRETQYF
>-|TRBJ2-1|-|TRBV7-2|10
TGTGCCAGCAGCTTAGGAGAGCAGTTCTTC
CASSLGEQFF
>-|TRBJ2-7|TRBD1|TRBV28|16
TGTGCCAGCAGCGAGGGACAGGGGGCGAAGGGGAACGAGCAGTACTTC
CASSEGQGAKGNEQYF
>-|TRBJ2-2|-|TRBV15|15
TGTGCCACCAGCAGAGATGTTAGGGGCGCCGGGGAGCTGTTTTTT
CATSRDVRGAGELFF
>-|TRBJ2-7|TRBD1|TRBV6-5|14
TGTGCCAGCAGGCCCGGGACAGGGAGGCACGAGCAGTACTTC
CASRPGTGRHEQYF
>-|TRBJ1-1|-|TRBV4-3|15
TGCGCCAGCAGTCAAGATCCGGGAAGGGGCGCTGAAGCTTTCTTT
CASSQDPGRGAEAFF
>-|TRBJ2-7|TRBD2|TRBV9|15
TGTGCCAGCAGCGTAGGGGGGACTACCTCCTACGAGCAGTACTTC
CASSVGGTTSYEQYF
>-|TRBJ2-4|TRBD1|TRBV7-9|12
TGTGCCAGCAGCCTCGACAGGGCAGTTCAGTACTTC
CASSLDRAVQYF
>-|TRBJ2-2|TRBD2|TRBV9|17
TGTGCCAGCAGCGTTACTAGCGGGACCTTGAGCACCGGGGAGCTGTTTTTT
CASSVTSGTLSTGELFF
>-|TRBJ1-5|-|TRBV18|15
TGTGCCAGCTCACCCTTTTGGGACGGCAATCAGCCCCAGCATTTT
CASSPFWDGNQPQHF
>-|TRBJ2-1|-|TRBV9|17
TGTGCCAGCAGCGTAGTGGGCGGCCTAAGCTCCTACAATGAGCAGTTCTTC
CASSVVGGLSSYNEQFF
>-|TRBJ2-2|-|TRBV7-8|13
TGTGCCAGCAGACCATACGTCACCGGGGAGCTGTTTTTT
CASRPYVTGELFF
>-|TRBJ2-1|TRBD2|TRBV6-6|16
TGTGCCAGCAGTTACTCCGCCGGGAGGACCTTAAATGAGCAGTTCTTC
CASSYSAGRTLNEQFF
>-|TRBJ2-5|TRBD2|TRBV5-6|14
TGTGCCAGCAGTTCCAGCGGGAGGGGGAAGACCCAGTACTTC
CASSSSGRGKTQYF